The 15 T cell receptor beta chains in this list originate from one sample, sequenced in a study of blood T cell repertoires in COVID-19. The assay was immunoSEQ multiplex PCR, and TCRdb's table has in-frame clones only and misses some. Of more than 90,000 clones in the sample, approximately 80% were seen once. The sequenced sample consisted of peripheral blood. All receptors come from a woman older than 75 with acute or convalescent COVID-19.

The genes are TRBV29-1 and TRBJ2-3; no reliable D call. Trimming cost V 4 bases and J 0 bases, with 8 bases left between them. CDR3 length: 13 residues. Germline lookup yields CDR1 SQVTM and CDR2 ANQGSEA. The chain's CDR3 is CSVGGPSTDTQYF. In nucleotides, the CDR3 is TGCAGCGTTGGAGGTCCAAGCACAGATACGCAGTATTTT.

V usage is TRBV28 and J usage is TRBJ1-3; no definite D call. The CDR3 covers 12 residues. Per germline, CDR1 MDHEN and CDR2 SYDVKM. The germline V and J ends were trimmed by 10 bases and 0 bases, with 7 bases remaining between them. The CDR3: CATLYSGNTIYF. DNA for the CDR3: TGTGCCACCCTATACTCTGGAAACACCATATATTTT.

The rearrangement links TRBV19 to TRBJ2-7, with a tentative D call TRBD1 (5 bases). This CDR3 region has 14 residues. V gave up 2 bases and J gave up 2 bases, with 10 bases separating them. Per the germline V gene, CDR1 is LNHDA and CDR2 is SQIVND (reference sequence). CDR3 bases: TGTGCCAGTAGTATACAACCAGGGCCCTACGAGCAGTACTTC. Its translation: CASSIQPGPYEQYF.

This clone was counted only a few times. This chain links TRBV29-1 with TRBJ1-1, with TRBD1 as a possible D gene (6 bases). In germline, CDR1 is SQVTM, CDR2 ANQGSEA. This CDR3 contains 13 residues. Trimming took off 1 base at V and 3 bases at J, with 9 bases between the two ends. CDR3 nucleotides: TGCAGCGTTGAAGGCAGGGGTTACACTGAAGCTTTCTTT. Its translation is CSVEGRGYTEAFF.

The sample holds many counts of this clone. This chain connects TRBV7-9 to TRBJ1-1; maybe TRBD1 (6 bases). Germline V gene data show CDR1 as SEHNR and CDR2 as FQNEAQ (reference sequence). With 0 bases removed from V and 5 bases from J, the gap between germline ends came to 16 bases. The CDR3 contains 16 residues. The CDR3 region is CASSLATGRGGTEAFF. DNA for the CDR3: TGTGCCAGCAGCTTAGCAACGGGCAGGGGAGGGACTGAAGCTTTCTTT.

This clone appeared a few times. The CDR3 region has the DNA TGCAGCGCCGATGGGGGGGGGTCTGAAGCTTTCTTT. It translates to CSADGGGSEAFF. The chain has TRBV29-1 and TRBJ1-1, with a weak D call TRBD1 (5 bases). V dropped 7 bases and J dropped 6 bases, with 15 bases sitting between them. The germline V gene has CDR1 SQVTM and CDR2 ANQGSEA. There are 12 residues in the CDR3.

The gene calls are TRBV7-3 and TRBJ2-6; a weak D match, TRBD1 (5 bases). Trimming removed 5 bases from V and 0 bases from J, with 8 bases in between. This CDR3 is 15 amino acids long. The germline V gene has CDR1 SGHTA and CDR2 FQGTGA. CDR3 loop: CASSPDISGANVLTF. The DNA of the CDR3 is TGTGCCAGCAGCCCGGACATCTCTGGGGCCAACGTCCTGACTTTC.

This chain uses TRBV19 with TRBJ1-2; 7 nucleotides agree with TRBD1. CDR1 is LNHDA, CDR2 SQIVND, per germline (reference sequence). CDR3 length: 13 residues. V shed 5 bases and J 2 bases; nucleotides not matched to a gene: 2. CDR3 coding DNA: TGTGCCAGTAGTGTACAGGGGAACTATGGCTACACCTTC. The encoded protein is CASSVQGNYGYTF. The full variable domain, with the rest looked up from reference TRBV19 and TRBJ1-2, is DGGITQSPKYLFRKEGQNVTLSCEQNLNHDAMYWYRQDPGQGLRLIYYSQIVNDFQKGDIAEGYSVSREKKESFPLTVTSAQKNPTAFYLCASSVQGNYGYTFGSGTRLTVV.

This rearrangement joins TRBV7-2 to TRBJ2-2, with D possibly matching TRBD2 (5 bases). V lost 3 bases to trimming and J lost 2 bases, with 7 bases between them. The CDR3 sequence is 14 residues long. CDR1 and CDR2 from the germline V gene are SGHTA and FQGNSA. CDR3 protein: CASSFSGNTGELFF. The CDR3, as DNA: TGTGCCAGCAGCTTCAGCGGCAACACCGGGGAGCTGTTTTTT.

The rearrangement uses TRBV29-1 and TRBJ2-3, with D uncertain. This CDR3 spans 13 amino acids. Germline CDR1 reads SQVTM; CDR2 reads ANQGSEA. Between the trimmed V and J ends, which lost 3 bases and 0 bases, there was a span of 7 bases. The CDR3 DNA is TGCAGCGTTGAGCAGACTAGCACAGATACGCAGTATTTT. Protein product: CSVEQTSTDTQYF.

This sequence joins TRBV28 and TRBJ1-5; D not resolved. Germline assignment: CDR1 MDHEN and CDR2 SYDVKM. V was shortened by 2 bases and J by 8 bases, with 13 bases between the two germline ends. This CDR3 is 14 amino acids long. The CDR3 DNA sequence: TGTGCCAGCAGTTTAGCGCAGGACTCCGAGCCCCAGCATTTT. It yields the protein CASSLAQDSEPQHF.

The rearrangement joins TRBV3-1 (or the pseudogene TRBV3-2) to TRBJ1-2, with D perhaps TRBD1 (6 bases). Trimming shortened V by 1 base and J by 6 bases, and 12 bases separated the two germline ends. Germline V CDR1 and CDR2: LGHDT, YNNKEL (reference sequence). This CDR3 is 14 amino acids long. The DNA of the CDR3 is TGTGCCAGCAGCCAAGGGGAACAGGGACATGGCTACACCTTC. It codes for CASSQGEQGHGYTF.

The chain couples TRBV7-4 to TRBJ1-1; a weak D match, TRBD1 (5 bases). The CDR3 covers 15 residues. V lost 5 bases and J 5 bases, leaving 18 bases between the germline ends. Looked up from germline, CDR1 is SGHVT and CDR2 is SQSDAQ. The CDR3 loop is CASSIHQGQETEAFF. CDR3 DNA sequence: TGTGCCAGCAGCATTCATCAGGGCCAAGAGACTGAAGCTTTCTTT.

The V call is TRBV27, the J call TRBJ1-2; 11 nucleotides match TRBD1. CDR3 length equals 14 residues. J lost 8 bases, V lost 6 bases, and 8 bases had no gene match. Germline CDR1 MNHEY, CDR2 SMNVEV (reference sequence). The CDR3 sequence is CASSRTGGARGYTF. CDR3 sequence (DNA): TGTGCCAGCAGCCGGACAGGGGGCGCTCGGGGCTACACCTTC.

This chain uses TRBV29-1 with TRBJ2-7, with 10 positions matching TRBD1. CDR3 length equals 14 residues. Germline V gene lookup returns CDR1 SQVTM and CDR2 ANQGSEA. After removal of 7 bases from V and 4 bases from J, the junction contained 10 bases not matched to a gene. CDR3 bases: TGCAGCGCCATGACGGGGGACAGGGGTTACGAGCAGTACTTC. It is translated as CSAMTGDRGYEQYF.